Given below is one TCR beta chain in context. Its specificity is not known. This entry is derived from a study of regulatory T cells in long-lasting Graves disease. Across the whole study: With positive TSH receptor antibodies and over 5 years of antithyroid drugs, Graves' disease was considered persistent. General study results and limits: Under persistent disease, TRBV28, TRBJ1-2 and TRBJ2-5 were used preferentially. Persistent Graves' patients possessed reduced TCR diversity relative to recently diagnosed ones.

Time point of the sample: persistent/refractory GD, antithyroid drugs over 5 years with positive TRAb. RNA extracted from PBMCs served as the sequencing template. Trimming took off 0 bases at V and 5 bases at J, with 15 bases between the two ends. In germline, CDR1 is SGHKS, CDR2 YYEKEE (reference sequence). The CDR3 totals 16 residues. According to the study, TCR beta libraries were built with iRepertoire HTBI primers and CDR3-region Arm-PCR. In the source study's methods: Spanning all samples, the identified segments comprised over 50 TRBV and about 13 TRBJ. Each CDR3 protein is one row after TCRdb ran MiXCR on the multiplex PCR reads. The V and J calls here are based on TCRdb, not the publication. The data hold roughly 490,000 distinct CDR3 sequences, with under 25% observed a single time.

The chain uses TRBV5-5 and TRBJ1-5, with D uncertain. The source was peripheral blood mononuclear cells (PBMCs), collected when the disease was refractory, from a patient treated with antithyroid drugs. The TCR originated in a female donor with Graves disease. This chain's CDR3 is CASSLAGMQFDQPQHF. The CDR3 region has the DNA TGTGCCAGCAGCTTGGCCGGGATGCAGTTCGATCAGCCCCAGCATTTT.